This passage covers 12 T cell receptor beta chains from one sample sequenced in a study of glioma-infiltrating T cells. TCR alpha and beta CDR3 regions were amplified from RNA using iRepertoire nested multiplex PCR. One entry per CDR3 protein results from TCRdb running MiXCR on the multiplex PCR reads. The data contain about 190,000 distinct CDR3 sequences, more than 30% of them singletons. Material: glioma tissue, nonneoplastic brain tissue, or PBMCs (not recorded which). The origin of the receptors is a human donor with low-grade glioma or glioblastoma, undergoing nonglioma brain surgery, or in good health (not recorded which).

This clonotype was detected a few times. The V call is TRBV7-3, the J call TRBJ1-1, with D perhaps matching TRBD1 (6 bases). V was trimmed by 8 bases and J by 3 bases, leaving 16 bases between them. This CDR3 contains 14 residues. Germline V lookup: CDR1 SGHTA, CDR2 FQGTGA. For the CDR3, the DNA is TGTGCCAGCGCGGCCCAGGGGTTCCACACTGAAGCTTTCTTT. Protein: CASAAQGFHTEAFF.

Worth noting for this clonotype: A much larger clone differs from this one at a single base, so this may be a read error. The genes are TRBV28 and TRBJ2-3, with 10 bases lining up with TRBD2. Germline CDR1 is MDHEN and CDR2 is SYDVKM. This CDR3 region has 16 residues. The CDR3 region has the DNA TGCGCCAGCAGCCAGCAAGAGCGGGAGGGGGCAGATACGAAGTATTTT. Its translation: CASSQQEREGADTKYF.

The rearrangement uses TRBV7-6 and TRBJ2-1; D perhaps matches TRBD2 (5 bases). The V and J ends lost 5 bases and 5 bases respectively, with 16 bases between them. The germline V gene has CDR1 SGHVS and CDR2 FNYEAQ. The CDR3 covers 15 residues. This CDR3 is CASSRRQHGNNEQFF. As DNA, the CDR3 is TGTGCCAGCAGCCGCCGCCAGCACGGGAACAATGAGCAGTTCTTC.

On this clonotype: No DNA is shown, since the ends of the CDR3 on it are uncertain; the CDR3 is the one TCRdb lists. The chain employs TRBV20-1 and TRBJ2-5; the D call of TRBD1 is as the table states it, not checked on the DNA. A total of 21 residues make up the CDR3, ends included. The germline V gene has CDR1 DFQATT and CDR2 SNEGSKA (reference sequence). The CDR3 sequence: CSATQPRGNYGYTFGSGTQYF.

The chain recombines TRBV5-6 with TRBJ2-2, with D tentatively TRBD1 or TRBD2 (6 bases each). Per germline, CDR1 SGHDT and CDR2 YYEEEE. The ends were cut back, 2 bases at V and 4 bases at J, with 18 bases in the middle. The CDR3 extends over 17 amino acids. The CDR3 region has the DNA TGTGCCAGCAGCTTATGGGGGGCGCCGCGTTCCACCGGGGAGCTGTTTTTT. Protein product: CASSLWGAPRSTGELFF.

This clonotype was recorded a few times. The V gene is TRBV4-1, the J gene TRBJ2-7; a possible D gene is TRBD1 (6 bases). The CDR3 has 17 residues. Trimming took 6 bases from V and 3 from J, leaving 24 bases between them. CDR1 MGHRA and CDR2 YSYEKL come from the germline V gene. The CDR3 coding sequence is TGCGCCAGCAGTGATATCACAGGGCTTCCCACCTTCTACGAGCAGTACTTC. Its translation is CASSDITGLPTFYEQYF.

This clonotype has at least ten counts. The V call is TRBV7-9, the J call TRBJ2-5; 7 bases are shared with TRBD1. V lost 4 bases and J lost 0; bases outside the gene matches: 5. CDR3 size: 15 residues. CDR1 and CDR2 (germline): SEHNR, FQNEAQ (reference sequence). The CDR3: CASSSKQGYQETQYF. In nucleotides, the CDR3 is TGTGCCAGCAGCTCCAAACAGGGGTACCAAGAGACCCAGTACTTC. The variable domain in full, with the rest retrieved from reference TRBV7-9 and TRBJ2-5, is DTGVSQNPRHKITKRGQNVTFRCDPISEHNRLYWYRQTLGQGPEFLTYFQNEAQLEKSRLLSDRFSAERPKGSFSTLEIQRTEQGDSAMYLCASSSKQGYQETQYFGPGTRLLVL.

This clonotype was seen many times. V and J are TRBV2 and TRBJ1-1; D might be TRBD1 (6 bases). Germline CDR1 and CDR2: SNHLY and FYNNEI. CDR3 length equals 13 residues. V was clipped by 7 bases and J by 0 bases, with 9 bases between them. CDR3 region: CASTGDMNTEAFF. CDR3 DNA: TGTGCCAGCACAGGGGACATGAACACTGAAGCTTTCTTT.

The sample holds a few counts of this clonotype. V is TRBV19 and J is TRBJ2-1; tentatively, D is TRBD2 (6 bases). Germline CDR1 LNHDA, CDR2 SQIVND (reference sequence). Trimming cost V 5 bases and J 3 bases, with 14 bases left between them. CDR3 length: 15 residues. The chain's CDR3 is CASSLPGTLYNEQFF. In DNA form, the CDR3 reads TGTGCCAGTAGTCTCCCCGGGACTCTCTACAATGAGCAGTTCTTC.

This clonotype was seen ten or more times. This CDR3 reads CASRGQSNTEAFF. The CDR3 DNA reads TGTGCCAGCAGAGGACAGTCAAACACTGAAGCTTTCTTT. This chain uses TRBV12-3 or TRBV12-4 with TRBJ1-1, with D perhaps matching TRBD1 (6 bases). This CDR3 is built from 13 residues. V lost 6 bases, J lost 2 bases, and 10 bases lay in between.

The sample holds one count of this clonotype. The chain uses TRBV5-4 and TRBJ2-7; TRBD1 or TRBD2 may be the D gene (6 bases each). Germline V gene sequence: CDR1 SGHNT, CDR2 YYREEE (reference sequence). The CDR3 totals 16 residues. Trimming cost V 4 bases and J 5 bases, with 22 bases left between them. The CDR3 spells CASSLEGGRGFHEQYF. The CDR3 coding sequence is TGTGCCAGCAGCCTGGAGGGGGGCAGGGGATTCCACGAGCAGTACTTC. The full variable domain, rest sourced from reference TRBV5-4 and TRBJ2-7, is ETGVTQSPTHLIKTRGQQVTLRCSSQSGHNTVSWYQQALGQGPQFIFQYYREEENGRGNFPPRFSGLQFPNYSSELNVNALELDDSALYLCASSLEGGRGFHEQYFGPGTRLTVT.

This clonotype was counted ten times or more. Here the CDR3 DNA reads TGTGCCAGCAGTTTTAGACTAGCGGGGTACAATGAGCAGTTCTTC. As protein: CASSFRLAGYNEQFF. The V gene is TRBV6-1, the J gene TRBJ2-1, with 11 bases aligning to TRBD2. Trimming at V came to 5 bases and at J to 4 bases, leaving 4 bases not matched to a gene. CDR3 length: 15 residues. Germline-derived CDR1 and CDR2 are MNHNS and SASEGT.